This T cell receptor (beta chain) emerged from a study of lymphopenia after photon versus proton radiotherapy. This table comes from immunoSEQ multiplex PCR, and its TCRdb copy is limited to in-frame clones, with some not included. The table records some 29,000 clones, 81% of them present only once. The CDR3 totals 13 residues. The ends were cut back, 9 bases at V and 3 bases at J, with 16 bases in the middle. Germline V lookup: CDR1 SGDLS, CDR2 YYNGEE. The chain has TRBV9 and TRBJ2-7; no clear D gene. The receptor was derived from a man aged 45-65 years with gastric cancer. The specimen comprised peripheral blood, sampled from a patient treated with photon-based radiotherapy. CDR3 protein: CAIPVIMRYEQYV. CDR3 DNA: TGTGCCATCCCAGTAATTATGCGCTACGAGCAGTACGTC.